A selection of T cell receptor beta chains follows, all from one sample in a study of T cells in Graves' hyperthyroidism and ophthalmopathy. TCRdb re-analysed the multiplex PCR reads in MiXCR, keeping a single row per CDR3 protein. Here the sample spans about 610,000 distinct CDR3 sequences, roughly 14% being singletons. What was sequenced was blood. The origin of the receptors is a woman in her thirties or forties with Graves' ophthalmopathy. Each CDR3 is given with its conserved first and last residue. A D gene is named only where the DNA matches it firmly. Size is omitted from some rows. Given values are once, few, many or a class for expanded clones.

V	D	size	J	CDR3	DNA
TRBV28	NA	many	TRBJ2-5	CASSPTHIKETQYF	TGTGCCAGCAGTCCTACACATATCAAAGAGACCCAGTACTTC
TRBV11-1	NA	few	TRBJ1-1	CASSSPVERDTLMNTEAFF	TGTGCCAGCAGCAGCCCAGTCGAGCGGGACACCCTTATGAACACTGAAGCTTTCTTT
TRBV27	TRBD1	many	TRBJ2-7	CASRDRIYEQYF	TGTGCCAGCCGGGACAGGATCTACGAGCAGTACTTC
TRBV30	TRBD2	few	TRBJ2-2	CAWNSGRAAGELFF	TGTGCCTGGAATAGCGGGAGGGCCGCCGGGGAGCTGTTTTTT
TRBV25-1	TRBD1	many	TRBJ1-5	CASSESGGLGQPQHF	TGTGCCAGCAGTGAATCAGGGGGCTTGGGTCAGCCCCAGCATTTT
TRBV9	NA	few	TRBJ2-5	CASSVGGAGKTQYF	TGTGCCAGCAGCGTAGGCGGTGCTGGAAAGACCCAGTACTTC
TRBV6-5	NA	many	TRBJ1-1	CATVWGTEAFF	TGTGCCACCGTATGGGGCACTGAAGCTTTCTTT
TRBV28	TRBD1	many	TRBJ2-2	CASSVTGLVGTGELFF	TGTGCCAGCAGTGTGACAGGGTTGGTCGGGACCGGGGAGCTGTTTTTT
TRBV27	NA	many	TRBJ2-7	CASSSPGLAREQYF	TGTGCCAGCAGTTCCCCCGGGCTAGCTCGGGAGCAGTACTTC
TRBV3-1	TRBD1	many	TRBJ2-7	CASSQQTGLAEQYF	TGTGCCAGCAGCCAACAGACAGGGTTGGCCGAGCAGTACTTC
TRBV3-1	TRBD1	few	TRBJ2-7	CASSQDHRTGLTDEQYF	TGTGCCAGCAGCCAAGACCACAGGACAGGGTTAACCGACGAGCAGTACTTC
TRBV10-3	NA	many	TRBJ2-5	CAISEGVVSQETQYF	TGTGCCATCAGTGAGGGCGTCGTGAGTCAAGAGACCCAGTACTTC
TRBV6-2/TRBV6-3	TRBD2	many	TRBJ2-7	CASNDGGGWDEQYF	TGTGCCAGCAACGACGGGGGGGGCTGGGACGAGCAGTACTTC
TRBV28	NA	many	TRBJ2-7	CATLSWDLNYEQYF	TGTGCCACCCTCTCCTGGGACTTGAACTACGAGCAGTACTTC
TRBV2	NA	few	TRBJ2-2	CASSEWQTRTGELFF	TGTGCCAGCAGTGAATGGCAGACTAGAACCGGGGAGCTGTTTTTT
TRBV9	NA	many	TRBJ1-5	CASSAEPNQPQHF	TGTGCCAGCAGCGCTGAACCTAATCAGCCCCAGCATTTT
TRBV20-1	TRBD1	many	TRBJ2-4	CSAQTGGENIQYF	TGCAGTGCACAAACAGGGGGCGAAAACATTCAGTACTTC
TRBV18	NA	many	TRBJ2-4	CASSPAASGIQYF	TGTGCCAGCTCACCGGCAGCGTCTGGCATTCAGTACTTC
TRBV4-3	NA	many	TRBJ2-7	CASSQDWLVSNEQYF	TGCGCCAGCAGCCAAGATTGGCTAGTTTCGAATGAGCAGTACTTC
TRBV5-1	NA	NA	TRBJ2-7	CASSQTGLPVYEQYF	TGCGCCAGCAGCCAAACCGGGCTCCCGGTCTACGAGCAGTACTTC
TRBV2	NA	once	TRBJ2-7	CASSELGVWGVEQYF	TGTGCCAGCAGTGAACTAGGAGTGTGGGGGGTCGAGCAGTACTTC
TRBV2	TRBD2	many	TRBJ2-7	CASSELGTSGRLAAF	TGTGCCAGCAGTGAGTTGGGGACTAGCGGGAGACTAGCAGCCTTC
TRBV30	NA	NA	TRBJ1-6	CACNKAGEGHSPLHF	TGTGCCTGCAACAAAGCGGGGGAAGGGCATTCACCCCTCCACTTT
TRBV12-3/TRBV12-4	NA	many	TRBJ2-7	CASSAPGLRDEQYF	TGTGCCAGCAGTGCCCCGGGACTCAGGGACGAGCAGTACTTC
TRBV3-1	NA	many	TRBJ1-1	CASSQDLGGSEAFF	TGTGCCAGCAGCCAAGATCTAGGAGGCTCTGAAGCTTTCTTT
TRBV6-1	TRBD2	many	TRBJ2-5	CASSGEGETQYF	TGCGCCAGCAGCGGGGAAGGGGAAACCCAGTACTTC
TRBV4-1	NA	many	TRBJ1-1	CASSQDRVTERAFF	TGCGCCAGCAGCCAAGATCGGGTGACAGAAAGAGCTTTCTTT
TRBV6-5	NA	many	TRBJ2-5	CASSCLSPGGKAQETQYF	TGTGCCAGCAGTTGCCTCTCACCCGGCGGGAAGGCACAAGAGACCCAGTACTTC
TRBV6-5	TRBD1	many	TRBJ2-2	CASRGQGNTGELFF	TGTGCCAGCAGGGGACAGGGCAACACCGGGGAGCTGTTTTTT
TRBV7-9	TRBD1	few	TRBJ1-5	CASSYGQGGAQPQHF	TGTGCCAGCAGCTACGGACAGGGAGGTGCCCAGCCCCAGCATTTT
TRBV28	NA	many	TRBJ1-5	CASSRLQNQPQHF	TGTGCCAGCAGCCGTCTCCAAAATCAGCCCCAGCATTTT
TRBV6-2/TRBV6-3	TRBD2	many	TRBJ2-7	CASSLAAGRTYEQYF	TGTGCCAGCAGCCTAGCGGCGGGACGGACCTACGAGCAGTACTTC
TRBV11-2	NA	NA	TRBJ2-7	CASSFPGGGYEQYF	TGTGCCAGCAGCTTCCCCGGGGGCGGCTACGAGCAGTACTTC
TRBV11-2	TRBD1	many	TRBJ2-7	CASSFGTDFSYEQYF	TGTGCCAGCAGCTTCGGGACAGACTTTTCCTACGAGCAGTACTTC
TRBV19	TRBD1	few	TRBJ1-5	CASSMLPGGANQPQHF	TGTGCCAGTAGTATGCTCCCAGGGGGTGCGAATCAGCCCCAGCATTTT
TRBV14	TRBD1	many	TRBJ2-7	CASSDSGTGWREQYF	TGTGCCAGCAGCGATTCCGGGACAGGGTGGCGCGAGCAGTACTTC
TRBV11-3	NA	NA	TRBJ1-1	CASNYRGVTNTEAFF	TGTGCCAGCAACTACAGAGGGGTCACCAACACTGAAGCTTTCTTT
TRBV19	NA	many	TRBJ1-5	CASSIRRDGWELSNQPQHF	TGTGCCAGTAGTATAAGACGGGACGGATGGGAACTTAGCAATCAGCCCCAGCATTTT
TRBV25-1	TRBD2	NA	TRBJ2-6	CASSLPSGSLPGANVLTF	TGTGCCAGCAGCCTCCCTAGCGGGAGTCTCCCCGGGGCCAACGTCCTGACTTTC
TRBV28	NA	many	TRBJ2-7	CASQPGQSYEQYF	TGTGCCAGCCAACCGGGACAAAGCTACGAGCAGTACTTC
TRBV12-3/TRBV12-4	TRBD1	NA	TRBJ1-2	CASSLRDRSYGYTF	TGTGCCAGCAGTTTAAGGGACAGGTCTTATGGCTACACCTTC
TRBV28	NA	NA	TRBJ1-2	CASRGIQGSYGYTF	TGTGCCAGCAGGGGTATACAGGGCAGCTATGGCTACACCTTC
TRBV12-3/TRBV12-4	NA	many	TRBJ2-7	CASSHDITSYEQYF	TGTGCCAGCAGCCACGATATTACCTCCTACGAGCAGTACTTC
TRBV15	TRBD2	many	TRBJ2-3	CATSSGISTDTQYF	TGTGCCACCAGTAGCGGGATCAGCACAGATACGCAGTATTTT
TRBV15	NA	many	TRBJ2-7	CATSRGPGTYEQYF	TGTGCCACCAGCAGAGGTCCGGGCACCTACGAGCAGTACTTC
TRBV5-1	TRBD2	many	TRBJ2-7	CASSWGGLAGGIQYF	TGCGCCAGCAGCTGGGGAGGACTAGCGGGAGGAATCCAGTACTTC
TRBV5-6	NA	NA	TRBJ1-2	CASSLVCGYTF	TGTGCCAGCAGCTTGGTATGCGGCTACACCTTC
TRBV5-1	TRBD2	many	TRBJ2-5	CASSLEYSGGQETQYF	TGCGCCAGCAGCTTGGAATATAGCGGGGGCCAAGAGACCCAGTACTTC
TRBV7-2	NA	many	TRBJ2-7	CASSPPARSSYEQYF	TGTGCCAGCAGCCCTCCAGCGAGGAGCTCCTACGAGCAGTACTTC